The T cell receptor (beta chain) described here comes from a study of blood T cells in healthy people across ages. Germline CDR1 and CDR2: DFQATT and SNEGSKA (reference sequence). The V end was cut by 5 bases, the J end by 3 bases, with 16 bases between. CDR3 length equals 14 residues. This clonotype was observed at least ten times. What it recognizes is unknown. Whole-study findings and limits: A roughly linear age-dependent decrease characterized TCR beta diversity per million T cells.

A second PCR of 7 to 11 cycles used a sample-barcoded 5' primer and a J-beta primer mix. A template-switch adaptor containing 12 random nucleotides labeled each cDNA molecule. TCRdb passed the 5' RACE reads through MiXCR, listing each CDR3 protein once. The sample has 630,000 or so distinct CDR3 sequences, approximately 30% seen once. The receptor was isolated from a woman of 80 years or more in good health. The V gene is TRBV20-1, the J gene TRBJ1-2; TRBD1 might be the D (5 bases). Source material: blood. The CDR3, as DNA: TGCAGTGCTGGGGACGTTGGCCTAGACTATGGCTACACCTTC. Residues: CSAGDVGLDYGYTF.